The clone carrying this T cell receptor beta chain was seen ten or more times. Its antigen remains unknown. The second PCR ran about 6 to 12 cycles with a sample-barcoded 5' primer and J-beta primers. MiXCR, run by TCRdb on the 5' RACE reads, gives a single entry per CDR3 protein. The table lists 790,000 or so distinct CDR3 sequences, 46% of them singletons. This sample is drawn from a study of blood T cells in healthy people across ages. Trimming took 6 bases from V and 2 from J; bases not matched to a gene: 6. CDR3 length equals 15 residues. Study findings and constraints: Estimated diversity across one million T cells was deemed an underestimate.

The chain is built from TRBV12-3 or TRBV12-4 and TRBJ2-7; 11 bases are a match to TRBD2. This clonotype was sampled from a man of 80 years or more in good health. The sample was blood. CDR3 region: CASSPVAGGPYEQYF. DNA of the CDR3: TGTGCCAGCAGCCCGGTAGCGGGAGGGCCCTACGAGCAGTACTTC.